This T cell receptor beta chain is from a study of blood T cell repertoires in COVID-19. In the authors' methods: From reference gene primer amplification, estimates of nucleated cell counts were derived. Measured with immunoSEQ multiplex PCR; TCRdb has only the in-frame clones, and not every one. D and trimming come from the DNA, and the V and J calls and clone size come from that table. The table records around 130,000 clones, about nine tenths of them present only once. Per germline, CDR1 MGHDK and CDR2 SYGVNS. The CDR3 has 17 amino acids. The V and J ends lost 5 bases and 1 base respectively, with 17 bases between them. Recruited during active infection, patients (from Seattle) were subsequently followed longitudinally.

The clonotype comes from a human donor with COVID-19, enrolled during active disease. The donor label of this sample is uncertain. V is TRBV25-1 and J is TRBJ2-2; tentatively, D is TRBD1 (6 bases). Sequenced input: peripheral blood. Written as DNA, the CDR3 is TGTGCCAGCAGTCCCTCAAGGGACACCCTGAACACCGGGGAGCTGTTTTTT. Translating gives CASSPSRDTLNTGELFF.